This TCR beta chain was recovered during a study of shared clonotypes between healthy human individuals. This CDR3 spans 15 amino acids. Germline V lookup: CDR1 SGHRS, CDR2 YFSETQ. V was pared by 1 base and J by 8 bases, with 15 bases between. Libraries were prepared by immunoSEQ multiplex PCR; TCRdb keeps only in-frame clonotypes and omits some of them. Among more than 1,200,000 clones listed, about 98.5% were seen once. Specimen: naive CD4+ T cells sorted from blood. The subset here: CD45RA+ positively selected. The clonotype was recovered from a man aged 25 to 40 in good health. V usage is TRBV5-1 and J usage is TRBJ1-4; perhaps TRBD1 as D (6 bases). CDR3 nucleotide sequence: TGCGCCAGCAGCTTGCTGCGGGGGCGCAGGGAAAAACTGTTTTTT. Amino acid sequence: CASSLLRGRREKLFF.